One TCR beta chain is described in this entry. As handled by the study authors: Amplification of reference gene primers provided the estimated nucleated cell counts. Clones were sequenced by immunoSEQ multiplex PCR, and TCRdb holds only the in-frame ones, with some missing. V and J calls and clone size come straight from that table; D and trimming were deduced from the DNA. Of about 110,000 clones listed, around nine tenths were seen once; the top ten hold around 4.9%. CDR3 length: 15 amino acids. Germline assignment: CDR1 SEHNR and CDR2 FQNEAQ (reference sequence). Trimming removed 2 bases from V and 4 bases from J, with 12 bases in between. This sample was taken from a study of blood T cell repertoires in COVID-19.

This sequence joins TRBV7-9 and TRBJ1-3, with D maybe TRBD1 (5 bases). The TCR was taken from a human donor in a cohort sampled during active COVID-19. Sequences were obtained from peripheral blood. CDR3 DNA: TGTGCCAGCAGCTTACAAGGGCAGGGAGGAAACACCATATATTTT. Translated, it gives CASSLQGQGGNTIYF.